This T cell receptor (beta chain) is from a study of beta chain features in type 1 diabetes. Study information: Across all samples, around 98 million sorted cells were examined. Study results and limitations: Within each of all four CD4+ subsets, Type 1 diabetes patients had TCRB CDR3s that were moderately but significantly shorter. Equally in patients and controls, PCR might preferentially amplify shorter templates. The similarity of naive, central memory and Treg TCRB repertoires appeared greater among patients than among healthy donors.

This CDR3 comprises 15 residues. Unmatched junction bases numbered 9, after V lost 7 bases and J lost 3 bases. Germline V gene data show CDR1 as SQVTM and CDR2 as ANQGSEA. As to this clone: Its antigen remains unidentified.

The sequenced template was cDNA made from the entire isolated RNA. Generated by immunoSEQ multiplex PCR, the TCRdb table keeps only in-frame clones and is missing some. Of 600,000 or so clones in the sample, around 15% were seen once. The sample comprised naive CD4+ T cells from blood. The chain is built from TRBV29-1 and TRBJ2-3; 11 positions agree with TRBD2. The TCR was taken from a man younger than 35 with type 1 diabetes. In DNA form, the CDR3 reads TGCAGCGCCGGACGTACTAGCGGGAGTACAGATACGCAGTATTTT. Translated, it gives CSAGRTSGSTDTQYF.